The T cell receptor (beta chain) described here comes from a study of spatial heterogeneity in lung cancer (dated by TCRdb to about 2019). Looking at the study overall: More beta-chain than alpha-chain transcripts were consistently detected, likely reflecting higher beta-chain transcript abundance. In non-small cell lung cancer, the study quantitatively compared TCR alpha and beta repertoires across several tumor regions, matched nontumor lung, and blood. In the raw uncorrected reads, each unique combination of TCR and UMI appeared on average more than ten times. Both alpha and beta chains were TCR-sequenced in 200 to 250 tumor regions, under 80 matched nontumor lung samples and over 55 PBMC samples obtained at surgery. The study linked features of the TCR repertoire to counts of nonsynonymous mutations, which were determined by whole-exome sequencing of tumor tissue. In tumor regions, TCR transcript counts showed a strong correlation with a T cell transcriptional module score from matched bulk RNA-seq.

This clonotype is termed medium-sized (0.01 to 0.1%). This clone's antigen is unknown. No base quality values were provided; no much bigger clone lies one nucleotide off. The study at large found these results: Additional single-cell paired TCR alpha and beta sequencing was considered necessary to confirm, at a functional level, the hypothesis that regional TCRs recognize regional mutations. The number of expanded intratumoral alpha and beta TCRs correlated with the tumor nonsynonymous mutation count. The count of ubiquitous expanded TCRs correlated with the count of ubiquitous nonsynonymous mutations, and the count of regional expanded TCRs correlated with the count of regional nonsynonymous mutations. TCR-seq was estimated to cover only approximately 6.6% of tumor T cells for alpha chains and 13% for beta chains.

The meaning of the sample's time point label: sample taken at primary tumor resection. Donors were around 71 patients with early-stage, untreated non-small cell lung cancer from the lung TRACERx cohort. For TCR sequencing, whole RNA was extracted from tumor and nontumor lung tissue, or from cryopreserved PBMC samples, and no cell sorting was done. A patient was chosen for TCR sequencing only when enough RNA was available from at least two tumor regions. Tumor and adjacent nontumor lung specimens were reviewed by a lung pathologist before selection. Per the germline V gene (reference sequence), DFQATT is the CDR1 and SNEGSKA is the CDR2. V is cut by 4 bases and J by 4 bases, and the space between the germline ends is 9 bases. The CDR3 starts with the cysteine, ends with the phenylalanine, and has 12 residues. Of all the DNA, just the CDR3 is kept, 36 bases in frame from base 1. The library relied on 5' RACE. The reads were generated on a NextSeq 500. In the TCR library protocol, a unique molecular identifier was attached to each TCR cDNA molecule so that PCR and sequencing errors could be corrected. In the original analysis: TCR identification, UMI-based error correction and CDR3 extraction were all carried out with Decombinator tools. Expanded TCRs were defined as those above a frequency of 2 per 1,000, corresponding to the top 1% of the tumor frequency distribution. Expanded tumor TCRs were classed as regional if statistically deemed absent (corrected P<0.05) from at least one tumor region, otherwise ubiquitous. Renyi diversity was computed with the R vegan package after each repertoire had been subsampled 100 times to 5,000 TCRs. CDR3 similarity networks were built from amino acid triplet string-kernel similarity, connecting CDR3s with pairwise similarity above 0.82. TCRdb trimmed the raw reads at Q25, called clones with MiXCR and kept productive beta chains. Rows are combined by CDR3 protein, so each entry shows the most common genes and DNA. These V and J calls originate from TCRdb's pipeline instead of the authors' own analysis. Counted in this sample were some 6,200 distinct CDR3 sequences; around an eighth of them appeared once. The biggest ten clones account for over 7.5% of the sample.

This TCR came from a male donor with early-stage non-small cell lung cancer. Sequencing was performed on lung tumor tissue, taken at surgery. Rearrangement joined TRBV20-1 to TRBJ2-3; the D segment might be TRBD1 or TRBD2, since each matches 5 bases. The CDR3 is CSANQGADTQYF. In nucleotides, the sequence is TGCAGTGCTAATCAGGGAGCAGATACGCAGTATTTT.